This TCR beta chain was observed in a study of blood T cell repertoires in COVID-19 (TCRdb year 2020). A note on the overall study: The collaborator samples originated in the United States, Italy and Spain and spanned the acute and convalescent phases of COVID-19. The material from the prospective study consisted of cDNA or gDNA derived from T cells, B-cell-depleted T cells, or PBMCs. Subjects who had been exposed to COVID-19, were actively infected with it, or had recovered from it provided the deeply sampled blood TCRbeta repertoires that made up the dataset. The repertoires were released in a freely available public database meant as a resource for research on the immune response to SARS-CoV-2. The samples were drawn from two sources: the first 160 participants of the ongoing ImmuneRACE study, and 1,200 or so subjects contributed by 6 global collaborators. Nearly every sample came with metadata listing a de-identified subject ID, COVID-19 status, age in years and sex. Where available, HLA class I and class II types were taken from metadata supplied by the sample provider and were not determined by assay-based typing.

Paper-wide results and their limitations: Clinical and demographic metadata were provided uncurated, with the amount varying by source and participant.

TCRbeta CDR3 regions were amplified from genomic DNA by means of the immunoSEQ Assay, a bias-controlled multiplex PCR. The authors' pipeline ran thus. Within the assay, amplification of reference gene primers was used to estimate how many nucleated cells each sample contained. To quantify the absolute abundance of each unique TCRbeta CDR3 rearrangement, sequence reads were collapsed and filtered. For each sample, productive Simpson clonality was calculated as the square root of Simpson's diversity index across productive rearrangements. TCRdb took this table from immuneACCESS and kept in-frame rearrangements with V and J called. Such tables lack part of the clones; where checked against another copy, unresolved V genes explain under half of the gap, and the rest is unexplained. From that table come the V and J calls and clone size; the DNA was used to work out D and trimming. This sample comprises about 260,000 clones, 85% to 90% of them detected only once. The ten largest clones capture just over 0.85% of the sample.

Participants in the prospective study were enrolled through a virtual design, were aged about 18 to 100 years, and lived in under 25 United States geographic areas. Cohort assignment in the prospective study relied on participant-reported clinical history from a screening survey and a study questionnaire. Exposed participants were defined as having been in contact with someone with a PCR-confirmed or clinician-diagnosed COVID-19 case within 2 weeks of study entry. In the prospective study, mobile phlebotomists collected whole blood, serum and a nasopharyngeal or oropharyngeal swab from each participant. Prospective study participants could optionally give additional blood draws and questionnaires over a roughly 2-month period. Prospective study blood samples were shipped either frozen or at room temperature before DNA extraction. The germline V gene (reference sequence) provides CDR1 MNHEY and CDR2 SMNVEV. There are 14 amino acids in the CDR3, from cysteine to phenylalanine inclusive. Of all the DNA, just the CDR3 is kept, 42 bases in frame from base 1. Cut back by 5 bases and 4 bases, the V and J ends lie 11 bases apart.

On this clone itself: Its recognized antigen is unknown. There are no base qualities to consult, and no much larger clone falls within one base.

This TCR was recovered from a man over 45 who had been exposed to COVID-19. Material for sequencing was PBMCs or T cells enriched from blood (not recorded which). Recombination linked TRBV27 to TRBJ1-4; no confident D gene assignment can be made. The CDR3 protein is CASSHGLNNEKLFF. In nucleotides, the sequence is TGTGCCAGCAGTCACGGACTGAATAATGAAAAACTGTTTTTT.